This record looks at one T cell receptor (beta chain) sequence and its context. The antigen it binds to is not known. One base away there is no much larger clone; base qualities are not given. V loses 1 base, J loses 3 bases, and the germline ends lie 7 bases apart. Measured from the cysteine to the phenylalanine, the CDR3 is 14 residues long. Of the read, only the CDR3 DNA is kept; its 42 bases are in frame from base 1. According to the germline V gene, CDR1 reads SNHLY and CDR2 reads FYNNEI. The data were obtained in a study of early T cells in non-severe SARS-CoV-2 infection (TCRdb year 2021). Broadly, across the study: TCR sequencing used bulk RNA from unsorted whole blood, so alpha and beta chains could not be paired. Study-level results and caveats: VDJdb matching was skewed toward anti-spike CD8 responses and likely underestimated virus-specific expansions by missing private and CD4 specificities.

Library preparation used 5' RACE. TCRdb names NextSeq 500 as the instrument used. To correct for sequencing error and PCR bias, the TCR library protocol tagged individual cDNA molecules with unique molecular identifiers. TCR alpha and beta chains were both sequenced, and the abundances of alpha and beta sequences in each sample were closely correlated with each other. On the study's bioinformatics: Decombinator V4 was used to perform V gene, J gene and CDR3 annotation of TCR sequences. TCRs were defined as expanded if a significant change between any two time points was detected under a Poisson model with p below 0.0001. Abundances of TCRs were expressed as counts per million after normalisation to the total number of TCRs sequenced in each sample. MAIT TCRs were defined by TRAV1-2 paired with TRAJ12, TRAJ20 or TRAJ33, and iNKT TCRs by TRAV10 paired with TRAJ18. A search of VDJdb, accessed on 1 November 2021, was run for TCRs annotated to CMV, EBV and SARS-CoV-2, with TCRs annotated for multiple antigens excluded. TCRdb applied fastp at Q25 and MiXCR to the public reads, then kept only in-frame beta chains. Rows with a matching CDR3 protein are joined into one entry that keeps the most common DNA and genes. The V and J calls were not made by the authors but by TCRdb's processing. Across this sample there are roughly 90,000 distinct CDR3 sequences, with more than 13% seen only once. The ten most abundant clones make up under 4% of the sample.

A case-control design nested within a healthcare worker cohort in London, UK, was used, with weekly nasopharyngeal swab PCR tests and blood sampling performed. Healthcare workers were recruited during the week of the UK lockdown, between 23 and 31 March 2020, and followed weekly for up to roughly 15 weeks. The source of this sequence is an adult who was a healthcare worker with PCR-confirmed SARS-CoV-2 infection or an uninfected control (not recorded which). The material sequenced was whole blood. The sequence links TRBV2 to TRBJ2-1, with the D gene not confidently named. CDR3 sequence: CASSEGYSYNEQFF. Here is the DNA: TGTGCCAGCAGTGAAGGGTACAGCTACAATGAGCAGTTCTTC. Where the CDR3 stops, the reference TRBV2 and TRBJ2-1 genes take over; the full variable domain is EPEVTQTPSHQVTQMGQEVILRCVPISNHLYFYWYRQILGQKVEFLVSFYNNEISEKSEIFDDQFSVERPDGSNFTLKIRSTKLEDSAMYFCASSEGYSYNEQFFGPGTRLTVL.